This passage covers 15 T cell receptor beta chains from one sample sequenced in a study of T cell responses to AZD1222 COVID-19 vaccine. Sequencing was performed with immunoSEQ multiplex PCR; in TCRdb, only in-frame clones are kept and a portion is missing. The sample yields about 110,000 clones, about 85% seen once. Sequencing used peripheral blood, obtained 28 days after the second AZD1222 dose. Receptor source: an adult who received the AZD1222 COVID-19 vaccine.

J is TRBJ2-5 and V is TRBV5-4; D gene unclear. The CDR3 covers 14 residues. Between the trimmed V and J ends, which lost 0 bases and 1 base, there was a span of 7 bases. The germline V gene encodes CDR1 SGHNT and CDR2 YYREEE (reference sequence). CDR3 nucleotides: TGTGCCAGCAGCTTGGTTGGATTCCAAGAGACCCAGTACTTC. Translating gives CASSLVGFQETQYF.

This chain joins TRBV4-3 and TRBJ1-4, with TRBD1 identical over 7 bases. CDR1 and CDR2 (germline): LGHNA, YSLEER. The CDR3 length is 15 residues. After removal of 0 bases from V and 5 bases from J, the junction contained 3 bases not matched to a gene. The CDR3 DNA reads as TGCGCCAGCAGCCAAGACGGCAGGGGGAATGAAAAACTGTTTTTT. This gives the protein CASSQDGRGNEKLFF.

This chain uses TRBV5-5 with TRBJ1-5, with unresolved D. V lost 1 base, J lost 1 base, and 3 bases lay in between. The germline V gene has CDR1 SGHKS and CDR2 YYEKEE (reference sequence). The CDR3 sequence is 13 residues long. The CDR3 nucleotides read TGTGCCAGCAGCTTGTCCAGCAATCAGCCCCAGCATTTT. Protein: CASSLSSNQPQHF.

V is TRBV11-2 and J is TRBJ1-1; D possibly corresponds to TRBD1 (6 bases). CDR1 and CDR2 from the germline V gene are SGHAT and FQNNGV. The CDR3 runs 15 residues. V gave up 5 bases and J gave up 0 bases, with 13 bases separating them. For the CDR3, the DNA is TGTGCCAGCAGCCTCTTACAGGGAGTGAACACTGAAGCTTTCTTT. This codes for CASSLLQGVNTEAFF.

This clone was seen more than once but under ten times. The chain joins TRBV7-9 to TRBJ1-4, with 9 nucleotides matching TRBD1. Germline CDR1 is SEHNR and CDR2 is FQNEAQ (reference sequence). The trim removed 2 bases at V and 7 bases at J, leaving 5 bases unmatched. CDR3 size: 15 residues. The CDR3 loop reads CASSLFLTGGEKLFF. CDR3 in DNA: TGTGCCAGCAGCTTATTCTTGACAGGGGGTGAAAAACTGTTTTTT.

The chain carries TRBV10-3 and TRBJ2-2; TRBD1 matches 11 bases. The CDR3 covers 16 residues. The germline CDR1 and CDR2 sequences are ENHRY and SYGVKD. The J segment lost 7 bases and the V segment lost 2 bases, leaving 6 bases of the junction unmatched. CDR3 protein: CAISEPGQGAGGELFF. The DNA of the CDR3 is TGTGCCATCAGTGAGCCTGGACAGGGGGCGGGCGGGGAGCTGTTTTTT.

The J gene is TRBJ2-2, the V gene TRBV21-1. TRBV21-1 is given as a pseudogene. The CDR3 is 18 residues long. CDR3 residues: CASSKVIFGQINSGELFF. The DNA of the CDR3 is TGTGCCAGCAGCAAAGTCATTTTCGGCCAAATTAACTCCGGGGAGCTGTTTTTT.

The gene calls are TRBV3-1 (or the pseudogene TRBV3-2) and TRBJ2-3, with D possibly matching TRBD2 (5 bases). V lost 4 bases, J lost 3 bases, and 11 bases lay in between. CDR1 is LGHDT, CDR2 YNNKEL, per germline (reference sequence). The CDR3 spans 14 residues. The CDR3 DNA reads TGTGCCAGCAGCCTCAGGACTTTTACAGATACGCAGTATTTT. Translated: CASSLRTFTDTQYF.

CDR3 in DNA: TGTGCCAGCAGTCCTCGACTCGGGTGGCAAGAGACCCAGTACTTC. It translates to CASSPRLGWQETQYF. V gene TRBV5-8 combines with J gene TRBJ2-5, with unresolved D. Between the trimmed V and J ends, which lost 5 bases and 2 bases, there was a span of 16 bases. This CDR3 is 15 amino acids long. The germline gives CDR1 SGHTS, CDR2 YDEGEE.

This sequence joins TRBV5-1 and TRBJ1-1; D is undetermined. CDR1 and CDR2 from the germline V gene are SGHRS and YFSETQ. This CDR3 contains 15 residues. V was cut by 0 bases and J by 3 bases, with 12 bases left in between. This CDR3 is CASSLGRSEDTEAFF. DNA of the CDR3: TGCGCCAGCAGCTTGGGTCGCAGCGAGGACACTGAAGCTTTCTTT.

The chain has TRBV27 and TRBJ1-4; D is perhaps TRBD1 (6 bases). With 0 bases removed from V and 2 bases from J, the gap between germline ends came to 7 bases. CDR3 length: 15 residues. The V gene's germline CDR1 is MNHEY and CDR2 SMNVEV (reference sequence). CDR3 amino acids: CASSLSQGTNEKLFF. CDR3 in DNA: TGTGCCAGCAGTTTATCTCAGGGGACTAATGAAAAACTGTTTTTT.

This sequence joins TRBV19 and TRBJ1-3, with TRBD1 matching over 9 bases. J gave up 2 bases and V 3 bases, and 2 bases lay outside the gene matches. The V gene's germline CDR1 is LNHDA and CDR2 SQIVND (reference sequence). CDR3 length equals 15 residues. The CDR3 region has the DNA TGTGCCAGTAGTATTTACAGGGGGCCTGGAAACACCATATATTTT. Amino acid sequence: CASSIYRGPGNTIYF.

The chain links TRBV5-4 to TRBJ1-1; D ambiguous. The length of the CDR3 is 13 residues. CDR1 SGHNT and CDR2 YYREEE come from the germline V gene (reference sequence). The V gene lost 4 bases and the J gene lost 5 bases, with 12 bases spanning the gap. The CDR3 region has the DNA TGTGCCAGCAGCAGTCTTAGAGGAACTGAAGCTTTCTTT. This gives the protein CASSSLRGTEAFF.

V and J are TRBV19 and TRBJ2-7; 12 bases agree with TRBD2. CDR1 LNHDA and CDR2 SQIVND come from the germline V gene (reference sequence). The trim removed 4 bases at V and 0 bases at J, leaving 1 base unmatched. CDR3 size: 15 residues. In nucleotides, the CDR3 is TGTGCCAGTAGTACTAGCGGGAGGGCCTCCTACGAGCAGTACTTC. This sequence encodes CASSTSGRASYEQYF.

The chain has TRBV3-1 (or the pseudogene TRBV3-2) and TRBJ1-1, with D maybe TRBD1 (5 bases). CDR1 and CDR2 (germline): LGHDT, YNNKEL (reference sequence). The CDR3 consists of 15 residues. Trimming stripped 4 bases from V and 0 bases from J, with 12 bases between. CDR3 sequence: CASSPQTAMNTEAFF. As DNA, the CDR3 is TGTGCCAGCAGCCCGCAGACAGCTATGAACACTGAAGCTTTCTTT.